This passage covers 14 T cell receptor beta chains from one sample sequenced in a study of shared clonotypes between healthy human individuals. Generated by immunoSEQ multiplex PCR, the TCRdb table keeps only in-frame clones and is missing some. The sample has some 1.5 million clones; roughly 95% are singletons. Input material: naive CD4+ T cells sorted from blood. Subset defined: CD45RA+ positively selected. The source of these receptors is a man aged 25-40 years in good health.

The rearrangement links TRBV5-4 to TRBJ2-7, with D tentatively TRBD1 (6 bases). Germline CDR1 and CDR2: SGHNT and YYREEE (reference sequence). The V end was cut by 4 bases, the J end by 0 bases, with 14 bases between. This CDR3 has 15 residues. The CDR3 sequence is CASSPRGTSSYEQYF. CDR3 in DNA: TGTGCCAGCAGCCCCCGAGGGACATCCTCCTACGAGCAGTACTTC.

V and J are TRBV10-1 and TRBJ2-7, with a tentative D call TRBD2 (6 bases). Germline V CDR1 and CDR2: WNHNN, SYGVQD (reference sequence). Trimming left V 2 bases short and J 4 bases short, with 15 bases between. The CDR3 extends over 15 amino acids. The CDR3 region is CASSEGLATIYEQYF. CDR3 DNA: TGCGCCAGCAGTGAGGGGCTAGCGACGATTTACGAGCAGTACTTC.

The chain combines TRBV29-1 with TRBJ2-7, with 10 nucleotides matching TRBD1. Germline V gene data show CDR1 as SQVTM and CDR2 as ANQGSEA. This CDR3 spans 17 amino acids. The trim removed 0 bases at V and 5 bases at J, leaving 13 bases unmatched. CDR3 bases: TGCAGCGTTGAAGAGGCTCCGCCCGGGACAGGGGTCCACGAGCAGTACTTC. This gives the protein CSVEEAPPGTGVHEQYF.

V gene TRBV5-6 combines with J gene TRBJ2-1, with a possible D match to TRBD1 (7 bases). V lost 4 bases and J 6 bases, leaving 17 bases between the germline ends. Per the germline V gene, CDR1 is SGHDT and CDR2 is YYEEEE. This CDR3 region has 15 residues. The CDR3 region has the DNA TGTGCCAGCAGCCTCCCGACAGGGAGGCTCAATGAGCAGTTCTTC. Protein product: CASSLPTGRLNEQFF.

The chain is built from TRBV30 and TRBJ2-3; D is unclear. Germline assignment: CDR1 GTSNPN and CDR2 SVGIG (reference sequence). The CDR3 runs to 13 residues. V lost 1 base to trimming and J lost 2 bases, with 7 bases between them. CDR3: CAWSGQPTDTQYF. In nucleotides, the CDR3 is TGTGCCTGGAGTGGCCAACCCACAGATACGCAGTATTTT.

The CDR3 region is CASMKNNANTGELFF. CDR3 DNA: TGCGCCAGCATGAAAAACAACGCGAACACCGGGGAGCTGTTTTTT. The rearrangement joins TRBV5-1 to TRBJ2-2; D is uncertain. The length of the CDR3 is 15 residues. Trimming stripped 6 bases from V and 0 bases from J, with 12 bases between. CDR1 SGHRS and CDR2 YFSETQ come from the germline V gene. The full variable domain, completed using reference TRBV5-1 and TRBJ2-2, is KAGVTQTPRYLIKTRGQQVTLSCSPISGHRSVSWYQQTPGQGLQFLFEYFSETQRNKGNFPGRFSGRQFSNSRSEMNVSTLELGDSALYLCASMKNNANTGELFFGEGSRLTVL.

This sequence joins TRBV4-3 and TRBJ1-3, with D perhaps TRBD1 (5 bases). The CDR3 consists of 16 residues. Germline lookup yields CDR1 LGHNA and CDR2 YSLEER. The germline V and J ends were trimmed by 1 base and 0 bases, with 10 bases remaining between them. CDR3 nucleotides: TGCGCCAGCAGCCAAGTAGGGACTATCTCTGGAAACACCATATATTTT. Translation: CASSQVGTISGNTIYF.

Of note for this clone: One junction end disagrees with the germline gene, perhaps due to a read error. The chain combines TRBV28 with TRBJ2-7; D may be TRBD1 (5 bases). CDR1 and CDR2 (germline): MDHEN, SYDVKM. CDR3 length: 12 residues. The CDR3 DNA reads TGTGCCAGCAGTCTAGACAGAACACACCGATCCTTC. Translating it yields CASSLDRTHRSF. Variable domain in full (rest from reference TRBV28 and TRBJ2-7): DVKVTQSSRYLVKRTGEKVFLECVQDMDHENMFWYRQDPGLGLRLIYFSYDVKMKEKGDIPEGYSVSREKKERFSLILESASTNQTSMYLCASSLDRTHRSFGPGTRLTVT.

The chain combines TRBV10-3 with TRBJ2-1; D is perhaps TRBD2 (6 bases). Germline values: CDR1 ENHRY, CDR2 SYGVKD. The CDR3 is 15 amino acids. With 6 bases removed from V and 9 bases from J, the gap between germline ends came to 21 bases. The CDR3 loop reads CAIRNSGSLGSEQFF. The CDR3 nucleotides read TGTGCCATCAGGAATAGCGGCAGCTTGGGTTCTGAGCAGTTCTTC.

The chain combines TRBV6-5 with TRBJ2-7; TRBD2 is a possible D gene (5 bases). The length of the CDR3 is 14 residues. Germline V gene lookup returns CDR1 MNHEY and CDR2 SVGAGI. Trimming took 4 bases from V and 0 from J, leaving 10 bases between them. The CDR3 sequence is CASSSGLNSYEQYF. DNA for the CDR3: TGTGCCAGCAGTTCCGGACTCAACTCCTACGAGCAGTACTTC.

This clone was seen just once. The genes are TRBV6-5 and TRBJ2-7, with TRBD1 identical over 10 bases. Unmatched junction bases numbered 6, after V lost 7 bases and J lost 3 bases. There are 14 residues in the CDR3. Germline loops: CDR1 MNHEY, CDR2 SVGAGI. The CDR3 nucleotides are TGTGCCAGCAACAAAAGGGACAGGGGCTACGAGCAGTACTTC. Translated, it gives CASNKRDRGYEQYF.

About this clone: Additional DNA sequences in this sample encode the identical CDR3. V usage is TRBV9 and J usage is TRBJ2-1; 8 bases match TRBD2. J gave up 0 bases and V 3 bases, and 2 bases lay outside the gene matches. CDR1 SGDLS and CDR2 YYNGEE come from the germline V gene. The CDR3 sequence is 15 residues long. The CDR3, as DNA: TGTGCCAGCAGCGCAGCGGGGGACTCCTACAATGAGCAGTTCTTC. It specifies CASSAAGDSYNEQFF.

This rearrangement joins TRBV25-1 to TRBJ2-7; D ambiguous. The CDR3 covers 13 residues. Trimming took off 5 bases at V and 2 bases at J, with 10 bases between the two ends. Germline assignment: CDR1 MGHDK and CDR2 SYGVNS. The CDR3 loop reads CASSNVLAYEQYF. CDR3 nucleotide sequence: TGTGCCAGCAGTAACGTTCTAGCCTACGAGCAGTACTTC.

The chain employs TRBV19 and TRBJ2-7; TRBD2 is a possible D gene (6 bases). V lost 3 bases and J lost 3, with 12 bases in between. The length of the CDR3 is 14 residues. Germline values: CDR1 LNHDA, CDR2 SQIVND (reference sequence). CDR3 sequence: CASSIFGGYYEQYF. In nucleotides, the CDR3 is TGTGCCAGTAGTATCTTTGGGGGGTACTACGAGCAGTACTTC.